Below are 21 T cell receptor beta chains sequenced from a single sample in a study of blood T cells in healthy people across ages. Through a sample-barcoded 5' primer and a J-beta primer mix, a second PCR was run for roughly 6 to 11 cycles. Using its own MiXCR run on the 5' RACE reads, TCRdb lists one record per CDR3 protein. Here the sample spans almost 550,000 distinct CDR3 sequences, around 24% being singletons. This sample also belongs to another study, concerning T cells of mothers and their children.

Sequencing input: blood. These receptor sequences come from a boy younger than 18 in good health.

This clonotype was picked up a small number of times. The V and J genes are TRBV5-1 and TRBJ1-3, with D unresolved. Germline V lookup: CDR1 SGHRS, CDR2 YFSETQ. This CDR3 spans 16 amino acids. Trimming left V 0 bases short and J 0 bases short, with 10 bases between. The CDR3 sequence: CASSLAGRFSGNTIYF. The DNA of the CDR3 is TGCGCCAGCAGCTTGGCCGGACGGTTCTCTGGAAACACCATATATTTT.

This clonotype was detected many times. This chain connects TRBV5-1 to TRBJ2-5; 9 bases are shared with TRBD1. CDR3 length equals 14 residues. With V trimmed by 1 base and J by 5 bases, 3 bases remained unmatched. CDR1 is SGHRS, CDR2 YFSETQ, per germline. CDR3 nucleotide sequence: TGCGCCAGCAGCTTGTGGACAGGGGAGGAGACCCAGTACTTC. Its protein is CASSLWTGEETQYF.

This clonotype was counted a few times. This chain links TRBV24-1 with TRBJ2-1, with TRBD1 matching over 7 bases. This CDR3 spans 16 amino acids. V was pared by 1 base and J by 2 bases, with 4 bases of the junction left unmatched. The germline V gene has CDR1 KGHDR and CDR2 SFDVKD. CDR3 amino acids: CATSDLGDSPYNEQFF. The DNA for the CDR3 is TGTGCCACCAGTGATTTAGGGGACAGTCCCTACAATGAGCAGTTCTTC.

This clonotype occurred a few times. This chain uses TRBV24-1 with TRBJ1-1; D is possibly TRBD1 (5 bases). V dropped 3 bases and J dropped 6 bases, with 10 bases sitting between them. CDR3 length equals 13 residues. In germline, CDR1 is KGHDR, CDR2 SFDVKD. CDR3 coding DNA: TGTGCCACCAGTGATCCTCAGGGCGCTGAAGCTTTCTTT. This translates into CATSDPQGAEAFF.

The chain is built from TRBV12-3 or TRBV12-4 and TRBJ2-1, with TRBD1 matching 7 bases. CDR3 length: 16 amino acids. J was trimmed by 6 bases and V by 6 bases; bases with no gene match: 14. The CDR3 coding sequence is TGTGCCAGCAGCCCCCGGGGACAAGGGGGCCTCAATGAGCAGTTCTTC. This encodes CASSPRGQGGLNEQFF.

V gene TRBV10-3 combines with J gene TRBJ2-3; 10 bases are shared with TRBD1. The length of the CDR3 is 17 residues. The V gene's germline CDR1 is ENHRY and CDR2 SYGVKD. The J segment lost 2 bases and the V segment lost 3 bases, leaving 8 bases of the junction unmatched. CDR3 protein: CAISDVSGQGPTDTQYF. The DNA of the CDR3 is TGTGCCATCAGTGACGTCTCGGGACAGGGGCCCACAGATACGCAGTATTTT.

This clonotype was seen a few times. The rearrangement uses TRBV28 and TRBJ2-7; D remains unclear. CDR1 MDHEN and CDR2 SYDVKM come from the germline V gene. V lost 6 bases, J lost 0 bases, and 6 bases lay in between. CDR3 length: 12 residues. The CDR3 DNA follows: TGTGCCAGCAGGCTTAGCTCCTACGAGCAGTACTTC. Residues: CASRLSSYEQYF.

This clonotype was detected only a few times. J is TRBJ2-7 and V is TRBV4-1; D perhaps matches TRBD2 (6 bases). The CDR3 length is 16 residues. V was cut by 5 bases and J by 2 bases, with 19 bases left in between. Germline values: CDR1 MGHRA, CDR2 YSYEKL. The CDR3 spells CASSSNPVGSTYEQYF. CDR3 bases: TGCGCCAGCAGCTCAAACCCTGTCGGGAGCACCTACGAGCAGTACTTC.

For this clonotype: A clone one base away is much larger, so this may be a read error. The rearrangement joins TRBV12-3 or TRBV12-4 to TRBJ2-2; 9 bases agree with TRBD2. The CDR3 is 15 amino acids. Trimming took 5 bases from V and 4 from J; bases not matched to a gene: 5. Here the CDR3 reads CASSPSSGITGELFF. The DNA of the CDR3 is TGTGCCAGCAGTCCATCTAGCGGGATCACCGGGGAGCTGTTTTTT.

The chain has TRBV4-3 and TRBJ1-2; D ambiguous. The CDR3 is made up of 13 amino acids. Trimming stripped 4 bases from V and 4 bases from J, with 10 bases between. Germline V gives CDR1 LGHNA, CDR2 YSLEER. The CDR3 reads CASSLTPGYGYTF. CDR3 in DNA: TGCGCCAGCAGCCTGACGCCAGGCTATGGCTACACCTTC.

This clonotype occurred many times. This sequence joins TRBV7-2 and TRBJ2-7; D uncertain. V was cut by 1 base and J by 5 bases, with 9 bases left in between. Germline V gene data show CDR1 as SGHTA and CDR2 as FQGNSA. The CDR3 totals 13 residues. CDR3 residues: CASSLGRIDEQYF. The CDR3 DNA reads TGTGCCAGCAGCTTAGGCCGGATCGACGAGCAGTACTTC. Together with reference TRBV7-2 and TRBJ2-7, the CDR3 gives the full variable domain: GAGVSQSPSNKVTEKGKDVELRCDPISGHTALYWYRQSLGQGLEFLIYFQGNSAPDKSGLPSDRFSAERTGGSVSTLTIQRTQQEDSAVYLCASSLGRIDEQYFGPGTRLTVT.

The chain links TRBV7-9 to TRBJ2-1; TRBD1 agrees at 11 bases. Near its end, the DNA agrees better with TRBJ2-7, so the J call may be wrong. The V gene's germline CDR1 is SEHNR and CDR2 FQNEAQ (reference sequence). The CDR3 totals 19 residues. The CDR3 sequence: CASSSRTGGDPSHFYEQYF. DNA of the CDR3: TGTGCCAGCAGCTCCAGGACAGGGGGCGACCCTTCGCATTTCTACGAGCAGTACTTC.

The chain links TRBV7-2 to TRBJ1-4; tentative D call: TRBD1 (5 bases). The CDR3 covers 15 residues. Germline CDR1 SGHTA, CDR2 FQGNSA. Trimming pared 5 bases from V and 4 bases from J, leaving 14 bases between. CDR3 protein: CASSPGDVSNEKLFF. Written as DNA, the CDR3 is TGTGCCAGCAGCCCTGGGGACGTTAGTAATGAAAAACTGTTTTTT.

The chain carries TRBV27 and TRBJ1-2, with a tentative D call TRBD1 (6 bases). In germline, CDR1 is MNHEY, CDR2 SMNVEV (reference sequence). There are 18 residues in the CDR3. Deletions cut 2 bases from V and 5 bases from J, with 24 bases between. The CDR3 is CASSLAWTESTNLYGYTF. Written as DNA, the CDR3 is TGTGCCAGCAGTTTAGCCTGGACAGAGTCAACTAATCTGTATGGCTACACCTTC.

V usage is TRBV6-2 or TRBV6-3 and J usage is TRBJ2-2; 8 positions match TRBD1. This CDR3 contains 12 residues. Trimming at V came to 4 bases and at J to 9 bases, leaving 1 base not matched to a gene. CDR1 is MNHEY, CDR2 SVGEGT, per germline. This CDR3 reads CASSWTGWELFF. CDR3 DNA sequence: TGTGCCAGCAGTTGGACAGGGTGGGAGCTGTTTTTT.

The chain couples TRBV29-1 to TRBJ2-2, with 12 positions matching TRBD2. The V gene's germline CDR1 is SQVTM and CDR2 ANQGSEA. The CDR3 loop spans 16 amino acids. Trimming removed 1 base from V and 9 bases from J; junction bases left unmatched: 9. The CDR3 nucleotides read TGCAGCGTTGAAGGGGAAACTAGCGGGGGGATTCGGGAGCTGTTTTTT. The encoded protein is CSVEGETSGGIRELFF.

In DNA form, the CDR3 reads TGTGCCAGCAGCTTGGGACAGGGTGCAACCTACGAGCAGTACTTC. Translating gives CASSLGQGATYEQYF. The chain uses TRBV5-4 and TRBJ2-7, with 7 bases that match TRBD1. Trimming took 0 bases from V and 2 from J; bases not matched to a gene: 5. The CDR3 is made up of 15 amino acids. Germline V gives CDR1 SGHNT, CDR2 YYREEE (reference sequence).

The V call is TRBV18, the J call TRBJ2-5, with D maybe TRBD2 (5 bases). The V end was cut by 6 bases, the J end by 5 bases, with 22 bases between. This CDR3 contains 16 residues. In germline, CDR1 is KGHSH, CDR2 LQKENI. The CDR3 protein is CASSQLEASLVETQYF. The CDR3 region has the DNA TGTGCCAGCTCGCAACTAGAGGCCTCCCTGGTCGAGACCCAGTACTTC.

The chain has TRBV5-1 and TRBJ2-1, with 12 bases fitting TRBD2. Unmatched junction bases numbered 15, after V lost 10 bases and J lost 10 bases. CDR1 SGHRS and CDR2 YFSETQ come from the germline V gene. The CDR3 sequence is 15 residues long. DNA for the CDR3: TGCGCCTCCGGGACTAGCGGGTGGGGAGATCCCGAGCAGTTCTTC. Translating it yields CASGTSGWGDPEQFF.

This rearrangement joins TRBV20-1 to TRBJ2-4, with TRBD2 matching over 11 bases. Germline loops: CDR1 DFQATT, CDR2 SNEGSKA (reference sequence). The CDR3 is made up of 20 amino acids. The J segment lost 1 base and the V segment lost 2 bases, leaving 16 bases of the junction unmatched. The CDR3 DNA reads TGCAGTGCTAGATCTGGACTAGCGGGTTCTTTCCTTTCTGCCAAAAACATTCAGTACTTC. This gives the protein CSARSGLAGSFLSAKNIQYF.

This clonotype was found a few times. The chain recombines TRBV6-5 with TRBJ1-4, with 7 bases that match TRBD1. Looked up from germline, CDR1 is MNHEY and CDR2 is SVGAGI. This CDR3 is 17 amino acids long. The ends lost 2 bases at V and 5 bases at J; junction bases unmatched: 11. The CDR3 region is CASSYRLYRGLNEKLFF. The CDR3 DNA follows: TGTGCCAGCAGTTACCGACTATACAGGGGTCTAAATGAAAAACTGTTTTTT.